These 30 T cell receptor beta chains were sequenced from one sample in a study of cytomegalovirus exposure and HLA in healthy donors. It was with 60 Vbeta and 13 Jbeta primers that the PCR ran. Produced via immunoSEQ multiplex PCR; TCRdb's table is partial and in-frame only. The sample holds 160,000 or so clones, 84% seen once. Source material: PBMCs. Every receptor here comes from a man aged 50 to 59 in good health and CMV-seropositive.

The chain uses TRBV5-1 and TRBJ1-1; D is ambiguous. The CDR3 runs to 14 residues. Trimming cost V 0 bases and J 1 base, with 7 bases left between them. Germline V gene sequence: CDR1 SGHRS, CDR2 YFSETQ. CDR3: CASSLVAENTEAFF. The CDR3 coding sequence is TGCGCCAGCAGCTTGGTGGCGGAGAACACTGAAGCTTTCTTT. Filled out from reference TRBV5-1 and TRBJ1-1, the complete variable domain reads KAGVTQTPRYLIKTRGQQVTLSCSPISGHRSVSWYQQTPGQGLQFLFEYFSETQRNKGNFPGRFSGRQFSNSRSEMNVSTLELGDSALYLCASSLVAENTEAFFGQGTRLTVV.

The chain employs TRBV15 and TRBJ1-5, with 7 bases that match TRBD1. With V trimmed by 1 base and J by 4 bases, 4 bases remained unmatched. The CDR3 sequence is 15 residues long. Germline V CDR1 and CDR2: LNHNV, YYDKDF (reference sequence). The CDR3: CATSRADRVNQPQHF. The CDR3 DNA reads TGTGCCACCAGCAGAGCCGACAGGGTAAATCAGCCCCAGCATTTT.

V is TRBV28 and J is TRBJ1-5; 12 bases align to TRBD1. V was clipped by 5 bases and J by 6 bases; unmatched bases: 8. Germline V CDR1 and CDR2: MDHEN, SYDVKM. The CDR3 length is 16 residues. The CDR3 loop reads CASSVPGTGGGQPQHF. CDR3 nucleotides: TGTGCCAGCAGTGTCCCCGGGACAGGGGGCGGTCAGCCCCAGCATTTT.

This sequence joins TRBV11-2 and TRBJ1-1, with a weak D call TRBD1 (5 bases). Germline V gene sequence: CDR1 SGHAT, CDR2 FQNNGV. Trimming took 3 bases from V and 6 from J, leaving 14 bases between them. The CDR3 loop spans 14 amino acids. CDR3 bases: TGTGCCAGCAGCTTCGAGTCGACAGTTCCTGAAGCTTTCTTT. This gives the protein CASSFESTVPEAFF.

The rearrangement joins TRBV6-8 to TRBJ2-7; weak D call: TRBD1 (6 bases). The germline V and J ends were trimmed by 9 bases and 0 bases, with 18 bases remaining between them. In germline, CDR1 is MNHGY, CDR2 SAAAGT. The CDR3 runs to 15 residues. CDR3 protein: CASQPRGPPSYEQYF. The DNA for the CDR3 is TGTGCCAGTCAACCCAGGGGCCCCCCCTCCTACGAGCAGTACTTC.

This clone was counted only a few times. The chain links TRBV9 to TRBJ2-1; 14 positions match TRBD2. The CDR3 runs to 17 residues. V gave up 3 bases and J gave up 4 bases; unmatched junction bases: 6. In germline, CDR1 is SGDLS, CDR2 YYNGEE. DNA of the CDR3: TGTGCCAGCAGCGCCTGGACTAGCGGGAGGTCTTACAATGAGCAGTTCTTC. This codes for CASSAWTSGRSYNEQFF.

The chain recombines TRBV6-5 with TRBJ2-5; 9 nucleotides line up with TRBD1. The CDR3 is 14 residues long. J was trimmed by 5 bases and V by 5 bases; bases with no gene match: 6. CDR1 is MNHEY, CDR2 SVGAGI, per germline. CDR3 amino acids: CASSEHRGQETQYF. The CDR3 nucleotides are TGTGCCAGCAGTGAGCACAGGGGGCAGGAGACCCAGTACTTC.

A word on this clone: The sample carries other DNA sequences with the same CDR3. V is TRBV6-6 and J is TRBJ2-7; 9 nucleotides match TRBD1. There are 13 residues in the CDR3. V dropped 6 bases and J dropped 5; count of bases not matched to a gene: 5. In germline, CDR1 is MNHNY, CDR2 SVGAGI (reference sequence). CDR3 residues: CASRGDRVNEQYF. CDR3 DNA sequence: TGTGCCAGCAGGGGGGACAGGGTGAACGAGCAGTACTTC.

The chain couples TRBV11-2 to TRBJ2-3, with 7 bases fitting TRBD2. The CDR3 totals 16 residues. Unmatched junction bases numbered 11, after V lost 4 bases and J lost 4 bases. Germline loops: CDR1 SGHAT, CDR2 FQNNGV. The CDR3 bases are TGTGCCAGCAGCTCCGGGGGGACTACACGTGCAGATACGCAGTATTTT. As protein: CASSSGGTTRADTQYF.

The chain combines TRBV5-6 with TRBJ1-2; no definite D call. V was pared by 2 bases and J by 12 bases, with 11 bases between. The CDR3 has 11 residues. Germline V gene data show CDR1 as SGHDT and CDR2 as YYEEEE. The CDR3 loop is CASSFGREDTF. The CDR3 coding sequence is TGTGCCAGCAGCTTCGGTCGGGAGGACACCTTC.

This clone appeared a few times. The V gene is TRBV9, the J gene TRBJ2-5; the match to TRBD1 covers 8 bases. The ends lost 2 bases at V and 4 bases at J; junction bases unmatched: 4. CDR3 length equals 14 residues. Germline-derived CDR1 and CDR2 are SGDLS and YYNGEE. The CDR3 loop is CASSVQGAGETQYF. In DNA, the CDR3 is TGTGCCAGCAGCGTGCAGGGGGCAGGAGAGACCCAGTACTTC. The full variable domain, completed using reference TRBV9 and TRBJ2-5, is DSGVTQTPKHLITATGQRVTLRCSPRSGDLSVYWYQQSLDQGLQFLIQYYNGEERAKGNILERFSAQQFPDLHSELNLSSLELGDSALYFCASSVQGAGETQYFGPGTRLLVL.

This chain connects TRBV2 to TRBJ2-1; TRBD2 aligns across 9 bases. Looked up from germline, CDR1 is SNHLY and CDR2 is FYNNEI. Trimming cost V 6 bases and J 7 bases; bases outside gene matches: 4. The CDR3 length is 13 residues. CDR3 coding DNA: TGTGCCAGCAGGACCGGACTAGCGAATGAGCAGTTCTTC. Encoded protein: CASRTGLANEQFF. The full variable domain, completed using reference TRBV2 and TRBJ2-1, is EPEVTQTPSHQVTQMGQEVILRCVPISNHLYFYWYRQILGQKVEFLVSFYNNEISEKSEIFDDQFSVERPDGSNFTLKIRSTKLEDSAMYFCASRTGLANEQFFGPGTRLTVL.

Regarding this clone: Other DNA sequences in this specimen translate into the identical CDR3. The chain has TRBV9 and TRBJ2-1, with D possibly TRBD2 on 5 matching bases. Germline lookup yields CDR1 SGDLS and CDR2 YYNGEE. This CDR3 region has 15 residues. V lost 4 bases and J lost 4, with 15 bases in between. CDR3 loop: CASSPRLADYNEQFF. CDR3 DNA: TGTGCCAGCAGCCCCCGGCTAGCCGATTACAATGAGCAGTTCTTC.

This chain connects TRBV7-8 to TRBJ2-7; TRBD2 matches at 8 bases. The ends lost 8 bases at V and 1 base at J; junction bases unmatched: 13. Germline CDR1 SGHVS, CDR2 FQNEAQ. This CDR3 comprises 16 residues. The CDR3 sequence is CASGLWLAGISYEQYV. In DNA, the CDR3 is TGTGCCAGCGGCCTTTGGCTAGCGGGTATTTCCTACGAGCAGTACGTC.

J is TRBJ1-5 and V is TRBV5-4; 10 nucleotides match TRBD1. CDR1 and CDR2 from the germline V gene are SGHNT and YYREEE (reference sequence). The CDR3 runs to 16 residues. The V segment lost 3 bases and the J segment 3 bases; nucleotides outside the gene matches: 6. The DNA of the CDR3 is TGTGCCAGCAGCTACGAGGGACAGGGGTACAATCAGCCCCAGCATTTT. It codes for CASSYEGQGYNQPQHF.

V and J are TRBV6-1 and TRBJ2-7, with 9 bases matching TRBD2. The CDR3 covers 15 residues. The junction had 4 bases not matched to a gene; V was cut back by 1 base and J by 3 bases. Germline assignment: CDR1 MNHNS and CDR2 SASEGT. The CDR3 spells CASSEESGRRYEQYV. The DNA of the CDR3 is TGTGCCAGCAGTGAAGAAAGCGGGAGGCGCTACGAGCAGTACGTC.

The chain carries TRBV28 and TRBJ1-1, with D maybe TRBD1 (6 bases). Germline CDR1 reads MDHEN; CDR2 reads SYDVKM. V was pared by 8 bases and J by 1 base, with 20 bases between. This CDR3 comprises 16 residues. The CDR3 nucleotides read TGTGCCAGCCACGAAGGATCGGTCAGGGGGAACACTGAAGCTTTCTTT. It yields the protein CASHEGSVRGNTEAFF.

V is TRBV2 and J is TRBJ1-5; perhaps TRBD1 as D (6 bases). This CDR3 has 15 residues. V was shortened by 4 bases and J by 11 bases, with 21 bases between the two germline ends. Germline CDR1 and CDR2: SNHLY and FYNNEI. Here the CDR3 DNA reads TGTGCCAGCAGTGCCAGGGGTTCCGTCGAATTGGCCCAGCATTTT. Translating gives CASSARGSVELAQHF.

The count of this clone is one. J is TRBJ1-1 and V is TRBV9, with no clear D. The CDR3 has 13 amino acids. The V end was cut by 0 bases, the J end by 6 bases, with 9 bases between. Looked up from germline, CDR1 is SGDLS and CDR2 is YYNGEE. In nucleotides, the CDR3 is TGTGCCAGCAGCGTAGAGGAGGGTCCTGAAGCTTTCTTT. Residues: CASSVEEGPEAFF. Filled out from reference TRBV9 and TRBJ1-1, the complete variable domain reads DSGVTQTPKHLITATGQRVTLRCSPRSGDLSVYWYQQSLDQGLQFLIQYYNGEERAKGNILERFSAQQFPDLHSELNLSSLELGDSALYFCASSVEEGPEAFFGQGTRLTVV.

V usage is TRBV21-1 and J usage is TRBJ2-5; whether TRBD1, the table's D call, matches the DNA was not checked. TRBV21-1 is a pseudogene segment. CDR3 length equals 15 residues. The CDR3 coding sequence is TGTGCCAGCAGCAAAGGGTGTGGGGGCCGGGAGACCCAGTACTTC. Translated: CASSKGCGGRETQYF.

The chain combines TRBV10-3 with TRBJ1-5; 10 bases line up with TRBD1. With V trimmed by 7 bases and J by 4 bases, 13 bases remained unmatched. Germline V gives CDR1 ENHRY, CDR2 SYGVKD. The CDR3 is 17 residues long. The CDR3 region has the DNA TGTGCCATCACCAGGGACAGGGGCAAATTTCAGAATCAGCCCCAGCATTTT. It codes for CAITRDRGKFQNQPQHF.

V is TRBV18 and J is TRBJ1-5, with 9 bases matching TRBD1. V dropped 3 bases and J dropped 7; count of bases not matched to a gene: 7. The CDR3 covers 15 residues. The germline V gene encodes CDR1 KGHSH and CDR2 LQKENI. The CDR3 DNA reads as TGTGCCAGCTCACCCGGGACAGGGTCTTTACAGCCCCAGCATTTT. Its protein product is CASSPGTGSLQPQHF.

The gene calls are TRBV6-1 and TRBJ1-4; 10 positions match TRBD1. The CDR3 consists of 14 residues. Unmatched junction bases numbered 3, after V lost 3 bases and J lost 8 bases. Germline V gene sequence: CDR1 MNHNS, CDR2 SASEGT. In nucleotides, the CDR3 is TGTGCCAGCAGTGAGACAGGGGGCGTAGAAAAACTGTTTTTT. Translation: CASSETGGVEKLFF.

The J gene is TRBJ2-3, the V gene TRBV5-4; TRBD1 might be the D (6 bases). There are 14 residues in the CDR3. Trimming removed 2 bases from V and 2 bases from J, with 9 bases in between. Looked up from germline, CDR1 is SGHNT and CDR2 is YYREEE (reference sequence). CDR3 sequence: CASSFGQITDTQYF. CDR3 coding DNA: TGTGCCAGCAGCTTCGGACAGATCACAGATACGCAGTATTTT.

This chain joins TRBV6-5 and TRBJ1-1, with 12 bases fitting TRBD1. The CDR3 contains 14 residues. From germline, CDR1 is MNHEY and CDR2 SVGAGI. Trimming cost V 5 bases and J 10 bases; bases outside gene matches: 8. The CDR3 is CASSKGQGARGAFF. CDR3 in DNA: TGTGCCAGCAGTAAGGGACAGGGGGCTAGAGGAGCTTTCTTT.

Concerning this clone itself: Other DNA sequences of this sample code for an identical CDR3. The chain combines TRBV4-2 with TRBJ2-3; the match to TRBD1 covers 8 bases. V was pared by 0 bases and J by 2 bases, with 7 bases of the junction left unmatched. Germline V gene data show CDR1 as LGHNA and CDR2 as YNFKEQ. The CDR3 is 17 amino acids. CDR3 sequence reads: CASSQEIRGLNTDTQYF. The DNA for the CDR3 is TGTGCCAGCAGCCAAGAAATCAGGGGGCTGAACACAGATACGCAGTATTTT.

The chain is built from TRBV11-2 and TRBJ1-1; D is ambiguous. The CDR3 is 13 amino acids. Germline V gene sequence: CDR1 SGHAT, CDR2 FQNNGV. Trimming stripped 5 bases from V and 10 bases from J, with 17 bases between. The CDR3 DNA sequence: TGTGCCAGCAGCCCCGTCGTGGGAGCGGGAGCTTTCTTT. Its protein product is CASSPVVGAGAFF.

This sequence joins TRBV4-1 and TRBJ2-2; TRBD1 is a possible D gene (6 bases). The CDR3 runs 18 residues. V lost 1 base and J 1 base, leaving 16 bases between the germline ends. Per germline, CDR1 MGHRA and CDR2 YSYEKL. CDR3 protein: CASSQGTSPTGNTGELFF. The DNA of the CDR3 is TGCGCCAGCAGCCAAGGCACCTCCCCGACAGGGAACACCGGGGAGCTGTTTTTT.

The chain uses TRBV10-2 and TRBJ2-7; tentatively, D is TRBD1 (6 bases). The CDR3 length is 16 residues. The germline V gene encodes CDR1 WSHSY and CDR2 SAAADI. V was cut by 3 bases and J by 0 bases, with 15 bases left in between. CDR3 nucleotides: TGCGCCAGCAGTGAATCCAGGGGCCTCAGCTCCTACGAGCAGTACGTC. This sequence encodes CASSESRGLSSYEQYV.

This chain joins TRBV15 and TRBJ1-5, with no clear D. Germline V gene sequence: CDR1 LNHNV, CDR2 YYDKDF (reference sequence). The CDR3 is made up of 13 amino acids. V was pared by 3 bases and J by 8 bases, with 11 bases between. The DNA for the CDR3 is TGTGCCACCAGCAGGGGAAGGAGGGAGCCCCAGCATTTT. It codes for CATSRGRREPQHF.